Detailed here is one TCR beta chain. What it binds is not known. This entry belongs to a study of T-cell memory formation after mild COVID-19. Study overall: The two donors had largely donor-specific TCR clusters.

Findings of the study overall: A subset of responding clones appeared in pre-infection memory, suggesting cross-reactive memory joined. Clones which contracted sat mainly in CM and EM if CD4+, and in EMRA if CD8+.

TCRdb reanalysed the 5' RACE reads using MiXCR and keeps one entry per CDR3 protein. This sample has around 250,000 distinct CDR3 sequences, with about a sixth found just once. The source of this sequence is a man between 18 and 29 years old who had mild COVID-19 (a few samples of this study predate the infection). Cell type and time point are not known. The specimen sequenced was PBMCs or a T cell subset sorted from them (not recorded which).

The CDR3 DNA reads as TGTGCCAGCAGTCACAGGGGCGGTAGCACTGAAGCTTTCTTT. It is translated as CASSHRGGSTEAFF. V and J are TRBV12-3 or TRBV12-4 and TRBJ1-1; 7 nucleotides line up with TRBD1. The length of the CDR3 is 14 residues. Trimming cost V 5 bases and J 4 bases; bases outside gene matches: 7.